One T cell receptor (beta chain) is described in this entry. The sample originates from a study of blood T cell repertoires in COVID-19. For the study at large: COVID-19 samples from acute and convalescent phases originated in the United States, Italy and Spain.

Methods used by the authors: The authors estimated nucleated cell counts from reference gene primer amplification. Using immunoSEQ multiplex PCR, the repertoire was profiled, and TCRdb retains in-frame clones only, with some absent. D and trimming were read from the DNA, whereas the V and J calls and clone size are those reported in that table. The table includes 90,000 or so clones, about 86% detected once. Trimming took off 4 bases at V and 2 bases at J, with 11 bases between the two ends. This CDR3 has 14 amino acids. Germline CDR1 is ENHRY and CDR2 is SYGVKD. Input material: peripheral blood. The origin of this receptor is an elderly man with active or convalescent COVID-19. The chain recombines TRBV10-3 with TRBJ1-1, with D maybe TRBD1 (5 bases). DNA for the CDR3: TGTGCCATCAGTGCGGACATTCTAAACACTGAAGCTTTCTTT. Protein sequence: CAISADILNTEAFF.